This note documents a single T cell receptor beta chain sequence. This entry is derived from a study of blood T cell repertoires in COVID-19. Germline CDR1 reads LGHDT; CDR2 reads YNNKEL (reference sequence). This CDR3 region has 15 residues. The J segment lost 8 bases and the V segment lost 2 bases, leaving 10 bases of the junction unmatched. The data were produced by immunoSEQ multiplex PCR, yet TCRdb's version contains in-frame clones alone and is incomplete. The sample has roughly 390,000 clones, around 84% seen once. The chain carries TRBV3-1 (or the pseudogene TRBV3-2) and TRBJ1-2; 8 positions agree with TRBD1. The clonotype was recovered from a woman aged 18-35 years with acute or convalescent COVID-19. The sample taken for sequencing was peripheral blood. CDR3: CASSQWTGKLYGYTF. The CDR3 DNA follows: TGTGCCAGCAGCCAATGGACAGGGAAGTTGTACGGCTACACCTTC.